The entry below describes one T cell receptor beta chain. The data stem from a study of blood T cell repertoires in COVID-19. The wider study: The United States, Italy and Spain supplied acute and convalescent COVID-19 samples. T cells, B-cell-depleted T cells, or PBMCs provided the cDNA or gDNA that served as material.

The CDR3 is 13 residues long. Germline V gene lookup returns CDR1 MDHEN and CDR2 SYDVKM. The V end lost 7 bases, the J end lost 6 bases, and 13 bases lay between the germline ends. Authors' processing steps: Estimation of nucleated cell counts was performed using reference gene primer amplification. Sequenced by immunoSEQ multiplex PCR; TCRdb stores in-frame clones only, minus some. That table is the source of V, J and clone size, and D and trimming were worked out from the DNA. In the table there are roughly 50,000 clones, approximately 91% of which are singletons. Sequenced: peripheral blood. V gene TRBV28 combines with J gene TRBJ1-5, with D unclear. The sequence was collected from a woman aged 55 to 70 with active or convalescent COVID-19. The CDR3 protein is CASKNSDIQPQHF. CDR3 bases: TGTGCCAGCAAGAACTCTGACATTCAGCCCCAGCATTTT.